Below are 13 T cell receptor beta chains sequenced from a single sample in a study of Ad26.COV2.S vaccination and SARS-CoV-2 variants. Sequenced by immunoSEQ multiplex PCR; TCRdb stores in-frame clones only, minus some. The sample records 350,000 to 450,000 clones, 85% being singletons. Treatment here: some 20 received Ad26.COV2.S at low or high dose, single or two shots; 5 received placebo; per-sample allocation not given. At day 63 after the first vaccine or placebo injection, samples were drawn. The source material was peripheral blood, sampled in a trial of Ad26.COV2.S vaccine versus placebo. The receptors here all came from a person between 18 and 65 years old who received the Ad26.COV2.S COVID-19 vaccine or a placebo.

This clone was recorded only once. The chain links TRBV27 to TRBJ2-1; TRBD2 matches 8 bases. The CDR3 runs 17 residues. The germline V gene encodes CDR1 MNHEY and CDR2 SMNVEV (reference sequence). The junction had 8 bases not matched to a gene; V was cut back by 4 bases and J by 0 bases. CDR3 residues: CASSSSGLDISYNEQFF. DNA for the CDR3: TGTGCCAGCAGTTCCTCGGGACTAGACATCTCCTACAATGAGCAGTTCTTC.

This clone was recorded once. The rearrangement joins TRBV27 to TRBJ2-7; no definite D call. Germline-derived CDR1 and CDR2 are MNHEY and SMNVEV (reference sequence). V dropped 6 bases and J dropped 4 bases, with 13 bases sitting between them. The CDR3 totals 13 residues. The DNA of the CDR3 is TGTGCCAGCAGCGTTATAGACACGTACGAGCAGTACTTC. This sequence encodes CASSVIDTYEQYF.

This chain joins TRBV30 and TRBJ2-3, with D unresolved. The CDR3 is 14 residues long. Germline V gives CDR1 GTSNPN, CDR2 SVGIG (reference sequence). Trimming took off 2 bases at V and 2 bases at J, with 11 bases between the two ends. CDR3 protein: CAWSYRPITDTQYF. In DNA, the CDR3 is TGTGCCTGGAGTTATAGGCCTATCACAGATACGCAGTATTTT.

The gene calls are TRBV16 and TRBJ1-5; 9 bases fit TRBD1. CDR1 and CDR2 (germline): KGHSY, FQNENV. The CDR3 has 14 amino acids. The J segment lost 7 bases and the V segment lost 4 bases, leaving 5 bases of the junction unmatched. CDR3 DNA sequence: TGTGCCAGCAGCCCCGGACAGGGGTGGCAGCCCCAGCATTTT. Its translation: CASSPGQGWQPQHF.

The chain couples TRBV6-1 to TRBJ2-7; D unresolved. Germline CDR1 and CDR2: MNHNS and SASEGT. The CDR3 runs 14 residues. Trimming removed 0 bases at V and 1 base at J, with 7 bases between. The CDR3, as DNA: TGTGCCAGCAGTGAAGCTGACAAGTCCTACGAGCAGTACTTC. Translation: CASSEADKSYEQYF.

Many counts were recorded for this clone. The genes are TRBV9 and TRBJ2-7; D is perhaps TRBD2 (6 bases). V was shortened by 2 bases and J by 3 bases, with 12 bases between the two germline ends. The CDR3 has 14 residues. The germline V gene has CDR1 SGDLS and CDR2 YYNGEE. CDR3 sequence reads: CASSVGGRFYEQYF. DNA for the CDR3: TGTGCCAGCAGCGTGGGTGGGAGGTTCTACGAGCAGTACTTC.

V and J are TRBV29-1 and TRBJ1-5; 7 nucleotides align to TRBD1. V dropped 7 bases and J dropped 6; count of bases not matched to a gene: 9. The CDR3 is made up of 13 amino acids. Germline V lookup: CDR1 SQVTM, CDR2 ANQGSEA. The CDR3 bases are TGCAGCGCCGTCGACAGGGAGGGTCAGCCCCAGCATTTT. Translating gives CSAVDREGQPQHF.

This clone showed up just a few times. Here the CDR3 reads CASTQGGEQYF. The DNA for the CDR3 is TGTGCCAGCACTCAGGGGGGCGAGCAGTACTTC. The chain joins TRBV12-3 or TRBV12-4 to TRBJ2-7; possibly TRBD1 for D (7 bases). This CDR3 comprises 11 residues. V dropped 7 bases and J dropped 6 bases, with 10 bases sitting between them.

The chain employs TRBV12-3 or TRBV12-4 and TRBJ1-5; D unclear. The CDR3 runs 13 residues. The V gene lost 5 bases and the J gene lost 2 bases, with 7 bases spanning the gap. The CDR3 loop is CASSRRGNQPQHF. CDR3 DNA: TGTGCCAGCAGTCGTCGTGGCAATCAGCCCCAGCATTTT.

This clone was seen only a few times. The V and J genes are TRBV10-1 and TRBJ2-1, with 14 bases fitting TRBD2. The junction had 4 bases not matched to a gene; V was cut back by 6 bases and J by 0 bases. This CDR3 comprises 17 residues. The germline V gene has CDR1 WNHNN and CDR2 SYGVQD (reference sequence). In nucleotides, the CDR3 is TGCGCCAGCAGACCTGGGACTAGCGGGAGCTCCTACAATGAGCAGTTCTTC. Encoded protein: CASRPGTSGSSYNEQFF.

This rearrangement joins TRBV10-1 to TRBJ2-2; D perhaps matches TRBD2 (5 bases). Germline V gene data show CDR1 as WNHNN and CDR2 as SYGVQD (reference sequence). Deletions cut 1 base from V and 0 bases from J, with 12 bases between. The CDR3 has 17 residues. DNA for the CDR3: TGCGCCAGCAGTGAGTTTGGGAGACTGCCGAACACCGGGGAGCTGTTTTTT. Protein sequence: CASSEFGRLPNTGELFF.

This rearrangement joins TRBV27 to TRBJ1-1, with D perhaps matching TRBD1 (6 bases). The CDR3 sequence is 14 residues long. With 7 bases removed from V and 4 bases from J, the gap between germline ends came to 16 bases. Germline V gene data show CDR1 as MNHEY and CDR2 as SMNVEV (reference sequence). The CDR3 loop reads CASKIQGLSTEAFF. The CDR3 DNA is TGTGCCAGCAAAATACAGGGATTGAGCACTGAAGCTTTCTTT.

In its sample, this clone was seen a few times. The V call is TRBV5-1, the J call TRBJ1-1, with D perhaps TRBD1 (5 bases). The V end was cut by 4 bases, the J end by 1 base, with 17 bases between. In germline, CDR1 is SGHRS, CDR2 YFSETQ. CDR3 size: 16 residues. The CDR3 reads CASSPAITGANTEAFF. The CDR3 region has the DNA TGCGCCAGCAGCCCGGCCATTACAGGTGCGAACACTGAAGCTTTCTTT.